This TCR beta chain was profiled in a study of cytomegalovirus exposure and HLA in healthy donors. Looking at the study overall: The Caucasian-associated ancestry cluster held over 65% of around 380 genotyped donors. Study conclusions and caveats: Presence/absence comparisons presumed near-even sequencing depth among donors.

The PCR was carried out with 60 Vbeta primers and 13 Jbeta primers. The repertoire was sequenced with immunoSEQ multiplex PCR; TCRdb's copy has only in-frame clones and lacks some. Of about 170,000 clones in the sample, 55% to 65% were seen once. About this clone: What it binds is not known. This CDR3 is also generated by other DNA sequences in the sample.

The V end lost 0 bases, the J end lost 4 bases, and 6 bases lay between the germline ends. This CDR3 comprises 13 residues. The germline CDR1 and CDR2 sequences are SGHRS and YFSETQ. This receptor was identified in a man aged 35-49 years in good health and CMV-seronegative. The chain carries TRBV5-1 and TRBJ2-3, with unresolved D. The sequencing sample was made of PBMCs. This chain's CDR3 is CASSLDRADTQYF. DNA of the CDR3: TGCGCCAGCAGCTTGGACAGAGCAGATACGCAGTATTTT.